The clone carrying this TCR beta chain was observed a handful of times. Antigen specificity is unknown. This record belongs to a study of CD8 T cells in ankylosing spondylitis. The study, taken as a whole, reports: There was a TCR beta motif, made of fewer than 10 highly homologous variants, that appeared characteristic of ankylosing spondylitis blood.

TCRdb itself ran the 5' RACE reads through MiXCR, one entry per CDR3 protein. Here the sample spans about 420,000 distinct CDR3 sequences, 20% to 25% being singletons. Germline values: CDR1 MDHEN, CDR2 SYDVKM. Trimming took 10 bases from V and 0 from J, leaving 10 bases between them. The CDR3 has 13 amino acids. The sample taken for sequencing was blood, either unsorted or a sorted T cell fraction (not recorded which). This TCR came from a male donor with ankylosing spondylitis. The rearrangement links TRBV28 to TRBJ2-1; D gene uncertain. The CDR3 DNA follows: TGTGCCACCCGACGGAGCTCCTACAATGAGCAGTTCTTC. This gives the protein CATRRSSYNEQFF.